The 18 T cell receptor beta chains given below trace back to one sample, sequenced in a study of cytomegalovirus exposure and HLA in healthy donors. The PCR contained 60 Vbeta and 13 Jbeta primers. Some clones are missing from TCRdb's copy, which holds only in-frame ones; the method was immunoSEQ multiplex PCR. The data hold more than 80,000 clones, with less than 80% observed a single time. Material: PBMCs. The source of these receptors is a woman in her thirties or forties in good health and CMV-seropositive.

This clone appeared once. The CDR3 region has the DNA TGTGCCAGCCCGGCGGCCTACGAGCAGTACTTC. Its translation is CASPAAYEQYF. The V gene is TRBV6-1, the J gene TRBJ2-7; D is ambiguous. The CDR3 sequence is 11 residues long. V dropped 8 bases and J dropped 2 bases, with 7 bases sitting between them. The V gene's germline CDR1 is MNHNS and CDR2 SASEGT.

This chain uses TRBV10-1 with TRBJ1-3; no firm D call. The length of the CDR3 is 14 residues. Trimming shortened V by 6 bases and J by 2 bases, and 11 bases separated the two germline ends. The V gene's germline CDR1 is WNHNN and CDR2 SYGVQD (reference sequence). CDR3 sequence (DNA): TGCGCCAGCAGCCCTTCCGTAGCTGGAAACACCATATATTTT. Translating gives CASSPSVAGNTIYF.

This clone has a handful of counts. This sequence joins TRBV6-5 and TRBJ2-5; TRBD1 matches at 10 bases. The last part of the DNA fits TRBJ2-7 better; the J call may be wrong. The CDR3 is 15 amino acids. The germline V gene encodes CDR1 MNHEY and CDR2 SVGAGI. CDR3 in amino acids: CASSSGTGVFYEQYF. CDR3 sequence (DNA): TGTGCCAGCAGTTCGGGGACAGGGGTCTTCTACGAGCAGTACTTC.

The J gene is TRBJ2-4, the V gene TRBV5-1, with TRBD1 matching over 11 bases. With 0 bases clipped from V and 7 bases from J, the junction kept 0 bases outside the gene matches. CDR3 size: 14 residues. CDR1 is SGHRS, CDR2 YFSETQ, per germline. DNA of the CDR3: TGCGCCAGCAGCTTGGGGACAGGGGGCAACATTCAGTACTTC. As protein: CASSLGTGGNIQYF.

This chain's CDR3 is CASSDLGLAGRYEQYF. CDR3 bases: TGTGCCAGCAGTGACTTAGGGCTAGCGGGGCGATACGAGCAGTACTTC. The chain couples TRBV6-4 to TRBJ2-7, with 9 bases identical to TRBD2. The V and J ends lost 1 base and 4 bases, in that order; junction bases with no gene match: 8. The CDR3 is made up of 16 amino acids. The V gene's germline CDR1 is MRHNA and CDR2 SNTAGT.

In nucleotides, the CDR3 is TGTGCCAGCTCACCAGGGACAGGGGTAAATCAGCCCCAGCATTTT. This translates into CASSPGTGVNQPQHF. The chain couples TRBV18 to TRBJ1-5; TRBD1 matches at 10 bases. Germline trimming cut 2 bases from V and 4 bases from J; bases unmatched to any gene: 2. The CDR3 sequence is 15 residues long. Germline loops: CDR1 KGHSH, CDR2 LQKENI.

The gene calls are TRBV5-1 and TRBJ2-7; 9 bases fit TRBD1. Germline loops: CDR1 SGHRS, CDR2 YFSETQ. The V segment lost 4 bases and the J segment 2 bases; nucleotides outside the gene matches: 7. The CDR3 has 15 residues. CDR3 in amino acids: CASSPWTGAPYEQYF. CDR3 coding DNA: TGCGCCAGCAGCCCATGGACAGGGGCCCCCTACGAGCAGTACTTC.

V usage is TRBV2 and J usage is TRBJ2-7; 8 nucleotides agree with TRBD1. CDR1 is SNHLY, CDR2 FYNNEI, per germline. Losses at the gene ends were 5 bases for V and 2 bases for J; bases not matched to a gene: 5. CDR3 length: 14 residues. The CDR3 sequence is CASSFQGATYEQYF. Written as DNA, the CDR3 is TGTGCCAGCAGTTTTCAGGGGGCCACCTACGAGCAGTACTTC.

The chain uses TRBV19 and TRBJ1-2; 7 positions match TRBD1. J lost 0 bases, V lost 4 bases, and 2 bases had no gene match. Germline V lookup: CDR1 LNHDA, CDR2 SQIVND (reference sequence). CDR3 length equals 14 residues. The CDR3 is CASSRDRPNYGYTF. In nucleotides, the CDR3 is TGTGCCAGTAGTAGGGACAGACCTAACTATGGCTACACCTTC.

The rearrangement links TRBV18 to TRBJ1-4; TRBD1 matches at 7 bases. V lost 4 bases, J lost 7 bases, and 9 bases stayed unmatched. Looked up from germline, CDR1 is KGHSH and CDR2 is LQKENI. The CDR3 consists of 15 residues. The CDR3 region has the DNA TGTGCCAGCTCACAAATGACAGGGACATTTGAAAAACTGTTTTTT. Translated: CASSQMTGTFEKLFF.

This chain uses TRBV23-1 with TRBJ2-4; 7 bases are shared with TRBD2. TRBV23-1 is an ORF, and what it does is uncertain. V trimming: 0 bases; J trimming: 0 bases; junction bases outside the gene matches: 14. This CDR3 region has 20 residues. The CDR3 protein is CASSQSDRLAAPLAKNIQYF. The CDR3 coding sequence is TGCGCCAGCAGTCAATCCGACCGGCTAGCGGCCCCGCTAGCCAAAAACATTCAGTACTTC.

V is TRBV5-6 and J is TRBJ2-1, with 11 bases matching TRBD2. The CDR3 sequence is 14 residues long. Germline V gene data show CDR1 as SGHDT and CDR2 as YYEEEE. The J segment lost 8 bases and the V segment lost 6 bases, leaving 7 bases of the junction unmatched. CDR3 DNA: TGTGCCAGCATCTCCCTTAGCGGGGGGGATGAGCAGTTCTTC. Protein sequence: CASISLSGGDEQFF.

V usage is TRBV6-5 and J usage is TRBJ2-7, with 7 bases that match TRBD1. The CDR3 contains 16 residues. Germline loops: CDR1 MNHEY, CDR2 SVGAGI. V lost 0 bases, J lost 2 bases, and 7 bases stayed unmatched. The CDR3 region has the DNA TGTGCCAGCAGTTACTCCCACAGGGGTACGGCCTACGAGCAGTACTTC. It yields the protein CASSYSHRGTAYEQYF.

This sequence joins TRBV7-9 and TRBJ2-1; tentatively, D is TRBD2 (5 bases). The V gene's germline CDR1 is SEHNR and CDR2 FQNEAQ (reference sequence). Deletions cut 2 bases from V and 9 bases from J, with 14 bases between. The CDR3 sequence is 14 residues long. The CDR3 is CASSLRSRDAEQFF. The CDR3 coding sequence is TGTGCCAGCAGCTTACGATCGAGGGATGCTGAGCAGTTCTTC.

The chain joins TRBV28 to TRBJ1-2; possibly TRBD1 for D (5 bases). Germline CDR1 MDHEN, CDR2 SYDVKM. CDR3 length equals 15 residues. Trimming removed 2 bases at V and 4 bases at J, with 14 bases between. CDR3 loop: CASSLGQGGGYGYTF. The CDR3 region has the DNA TGTGCCAGCAGTTTAGGGCAGGGAGGAGGCTATGGCTACACCTTC.

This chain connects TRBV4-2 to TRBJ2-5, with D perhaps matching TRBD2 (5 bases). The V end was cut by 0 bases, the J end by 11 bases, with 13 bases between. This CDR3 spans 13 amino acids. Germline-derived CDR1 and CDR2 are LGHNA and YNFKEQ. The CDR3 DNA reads TGTGCCAGCAGCCAAGATTCTTATGGGGAGCAGTACTTC. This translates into CASSQDSYGEQYF.

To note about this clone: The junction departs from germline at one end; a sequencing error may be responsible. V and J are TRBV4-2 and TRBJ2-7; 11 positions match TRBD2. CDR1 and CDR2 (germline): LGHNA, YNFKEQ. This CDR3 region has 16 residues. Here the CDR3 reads CANSQEVAGGPGEQYF. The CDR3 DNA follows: TGTGCCAACAGCCAAGAGGTAGCGGGAGGGCCGGGGGAGCAGTACTTC.

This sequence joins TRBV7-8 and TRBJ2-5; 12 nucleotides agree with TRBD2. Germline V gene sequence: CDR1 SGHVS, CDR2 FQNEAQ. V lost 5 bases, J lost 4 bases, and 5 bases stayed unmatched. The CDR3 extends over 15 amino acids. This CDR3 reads CASSPAGLAGETQYF. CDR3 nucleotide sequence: TGTGCCAGCAGCCCCGCGGGACTAGCGGGAGAGACCCAGTACTTC. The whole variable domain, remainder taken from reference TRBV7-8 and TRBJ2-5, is GAGVSQSPRYKVAKRGQDVALRCDPISGHVSLFWYQQALGQGPEFLTYFQNEAQLDKSGLPSDRFFAERPEGSVSTLKIQRTQQEDSAVYLCASSPAGLAGETQYFGPGTRLLVL.